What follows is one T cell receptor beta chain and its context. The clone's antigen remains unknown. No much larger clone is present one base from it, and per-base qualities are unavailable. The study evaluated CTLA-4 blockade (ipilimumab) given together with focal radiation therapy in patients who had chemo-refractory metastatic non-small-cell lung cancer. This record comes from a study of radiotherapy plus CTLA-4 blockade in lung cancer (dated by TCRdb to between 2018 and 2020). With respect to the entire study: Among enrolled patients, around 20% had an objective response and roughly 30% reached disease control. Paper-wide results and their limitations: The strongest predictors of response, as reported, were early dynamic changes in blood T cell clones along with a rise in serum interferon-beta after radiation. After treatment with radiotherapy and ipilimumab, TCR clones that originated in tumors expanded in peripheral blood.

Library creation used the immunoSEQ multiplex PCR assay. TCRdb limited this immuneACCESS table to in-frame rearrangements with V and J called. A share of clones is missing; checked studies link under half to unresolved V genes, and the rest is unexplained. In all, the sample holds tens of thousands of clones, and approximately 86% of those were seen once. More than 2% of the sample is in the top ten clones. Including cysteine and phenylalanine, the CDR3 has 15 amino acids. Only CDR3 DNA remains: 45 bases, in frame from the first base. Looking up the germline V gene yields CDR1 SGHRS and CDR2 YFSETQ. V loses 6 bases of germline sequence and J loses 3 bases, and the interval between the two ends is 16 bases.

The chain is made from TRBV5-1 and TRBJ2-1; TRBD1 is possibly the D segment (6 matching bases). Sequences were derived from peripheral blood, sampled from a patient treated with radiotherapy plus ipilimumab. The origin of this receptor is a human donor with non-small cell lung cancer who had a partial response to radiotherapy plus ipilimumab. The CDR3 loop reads CASKHRDTYYNEQFF. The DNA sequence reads TGCGCCAGCAAACACCGGGACACTTACTACAATGAGCAGTTCTTC.